A selection of T cell receptor beta chains follows, all from one sample in a study of ipilimumab plus nivolumab after autologous stem cell transplantation. The repertoire was sequenced with immunoSEQ multiplex PCR; TCRdb's copy has only in-frame clones and lacks some. The table lists fewer than 45,000 clones, 90% to 95% of them singletons. The sample in question was PBMCs, obtained in a trial of ipilimumab plus nivolumab as post-transplant consolidation. The receptors derive from a male donor with multiple myeloma. CDR3s include the opening cysteine and the closing phenylalanine or tryptophan. D genes are given only for firm matches. Part of the rows lack a size; the others show once, few, many or a class for expanded clones.

clone size: .; J gene: TRBJ2-1; V gene: TRBV18; D gene: .; CDR3 protein: CASSSAIHNEQFF; CDR3 DNA: TGTGCCAGCTCGAGCGCTATCCACAATGAGCAGTTCTTC
clone size: .; J gene: TRBJ2-1; V gene: TRBV6-5; D gene: .; CDR3 protein: CASSYSWDEQFF; CDR3 DNA: TGTGCCAGCAGTTACTCGTGGGATGAGCAGTTCTTC
clone size: .; J gene: TRBJ2-1; V gene: TRBV2; D gene: TRBD2; CDR3 protein: CASSVTSGGANEQFF; CDR3 DNA: TGTGCCAGCAGTGTGACTAGCGGGGGGGCGAATGAGCAGTTCTTC
clone size: .; J gene: TRBJ2-3; V gene: TRBV20-1; D gene: .; CDR3 protein: CSAREDTQYF; CDR3 DNA: TGCAGTGCTCGGGAGGATACGCAGTATTTT
clone size: .; J gene: TRBJ2-1; V gene: TRBV19; D gene: .; CDR3 protein: CASSIDTSTSSYNEQFF; CDR3 DNA: TGTGCCAGTAGTATAGACACTAGCACGAGCTCCTACAATGAGCAGTTCTTC
clone size: .; J gene: TRBJ1-6; V gene: TRBV9; D gene: .; CDR3 protein: CASSVGAGNSPLHF; CDR3 DNA: TGTGCCAGCAGCGTAGGGGCGGGGAATTCACCCCTCCACTTT
clone size: .; J gene: TRBJ1-1; V gene: TRBV6-1; D gene: .; CDR3 protein: CASSAGGWAEAFF; CDR3 DNA: TGTGCCAGCAGTGCGGGGGGATGGGCTGAAGCTTTCTTT
clone size: .; J gene: TRBJ2-1; V gene: TRBV11-2; D gene: TRBD2; CDR3 protein: CASSPNLLAGPYNEQFF; CDR3 DNA: TGTGCCAGCAGCCCGAACTTACTAGCGGGGCCCTACAATGAGCAGTTCTTC
clone size: .; J gene: TRBJ2-3; V gene: TRBV7-9; D gene: TRBD2; CDR3 protein: CASSFGLAGGSDTQYF; CDR3 DNA: TGTGCCAGCAGCTTCGGACTAGCGGGAGGGTCAGATACGCAGTATTTT
clone size: .; J gene: TRBJ2-7; V gene: TRBV4-1; D gene: .; CDR3 protein: CASSPERRASYEQYF; CDR3 DNA: TGCGCCAGCAGCCCTGAGCGACGGGCCTCCTACGAGCAGTACTTC
clone size: .; J gene: TRBJ1-5; V gene: TRBV7-9; D gene: TRBD1; CDR3 protein: CASSLGGQGTREPQHF; CDR3 DNA: TGTGCCAGCAGCTTAGGAGGACAGGGTACGAGGGAGCCCCAGCATTTT
clone size: .; J gene: TRBJ1-1; V gene: TRBV29-1; D gene: .; CDR3 protein: CSVEDVVSPEAFF; CDR3 DNA: TGCAGCGTTGAAGATGTTGTAAGCCCTGAAGCTTTCTTT
clone size: .; J gene: TRBJ2-7; V gene: TRBV7-2; D gene: .; CDR3 protein: CASSFPSAGTNEQYF; CDR3 DNA: TGTGCCAGCAGCTTCCCCTCGGCGGGGACCAACGAGCAGTACTTC
clone size: .; J gene: TRBJ1-1; V gene: TRBV5-5; D gene: .; CDR3 protein: CASSLLPGDKVAEAFF; CDR3 DNA: TGTGCCAGCAGCCTACTCCCGGGCGATAAAGTAGCTGAAGCTTTCTTT
clone size: .; J gene: TRBJ2-1; V gene: TRBV6-5; D gene: .; CDR3 protein: CASSYKNEQFF; CDR3 DNA: TGTGCCAGCAGTTATAAAAATGAGCAGTTCTTC
clone size: .; J gene: TRBJ1-4; V gene: TRBV25-1; D gene: TRBD1; CDR3 protein: CASSSGGGNEKLFF; CDR3 DNA: TGTGCCAGCTCCTCAGGGGGGGGTAATGAAAAACTGTTTTTT
clone size: .; J gene: TRBJ2-3; V gene: TRBV18; D gene: TRBD1; CDR3 protein: CASSPTDRVDTQYF; CDR3 DNA: TGTGCCAGCTCACCAACGGACAGGGTGGATACGCAGTATTTT
clone size: once; J gene: TRBJ2-2; V gene: TRBV13; D gene: .; CDR3 protein: CASSSGGEGELFF; CDR3 DNA: TGTGCCAGCAGCTCTGGGGGAGAGGGGGAGCTGTTTTTT
clone size: .; J gene: TRBJ2-1; V gene: TRBV25-1; D gene: .; CDR3 protein: CASRPSYNEQFF; CDR3 DNA: TGTGCCAGCAGGCCTTCCTACAATGAGCAGTTCTTC
clone size: .; J gene: TRBJ1-1; V gene: TRBV27; D gene: .; CDR3 protein: CASRPGRNMNTEAFF; CDR3 DNA: TGTGCCAGCAGACCGGGACGAAACATGAACACTGAAGCTTTCTTT
clone size: few; J gene: TRBJ2-3; V gene: TRBV28; D gene: TRBD2; CDR3 protein: CASSPEKREPPDTQYF; CDR3 DNA: TGTGCCAGCAGTCCCGAGAAGCGGGAGCCCCCAGATACGCAGTATTTT
clone size: .; J gene: TRBJ1-2; V gene: TRBV5-4; D gene: .; CDR3 protein: CASSLGGVDYGYTF; CDR3 DNA: TGTGCCAGCAGCTTGGGCGGGGTAGACTATGGCTACACCTTC
clone size: few; J gene: TRBJ1-6; V gene: TRBV5-1; D gene: .; CDR3 protein: CASSLTGDNSPLHF; CDR3 DNA: TGCGCCAGCAGCTTAACGGGGGATAATTCACCCCTCCACTTT
clone size: .; J gene: TRBJ2-6; V gene: TRBV6-5; D gene: .; CDR3 protein: CASSYSTAGANVLTF; CDR3 DNA: TGTGCCAGCAGTTACTCGACGGCTGGGGCCAACGTCCTGACTTTC
clone size: once; J gene: TRBJ2-5; V gene: TRBV7-6; D gene: TRBD1; CDR3 protein: CASRDRVTETQYF; CDR3 DNA: TGTGCCAGCAGGGACAGGGTTACGGAGACCCAGTACTTC
clone size: few; J gene: TRBJ1-6; V gene: TRBV7-2; D gene: .; CDR3 protein: CASSPDSNSPLHF; CDR3 DNA: TGTGCCAGCTCTCCGGACTCTAATTCACCCCTCCACTTT
clone size: .; J gene: TRBJ2-5; V gene: TRBV9; D gene: .; CDR3 protein: CASSERRLGTQYF; CDR3 DNA: TGTGCCAGCAGTGAGAGGCGATTGGGGACCCAGTACTTC
clone size: .; J gene: TRBJ2-7; V gene: TRBV10-3; D gene: .; CDR3 protein: CAISDLFRVSEQYF; CDR3 DNA: TGTGCCATCAGTGATCTCTTCCGGGTCAGCGAGCAGTACTTC
clone size: .; J gene: TRBJ2-6; V gene: TRBV7-3; D gene: .; CDR3 protein: CASSLEGSGANVLTF; CDR3 DNA: TGTGCCAGCAGCTTAGAGGGCTCTGGGGCCAACGTCCTGACTTTC
clone size: .; J gene: TRBJ1-2; V gene: TRBV9; D gene: .; CDR3 protein: CASSVTDLANYGYTF; CDR3 DNA: TGTGCCAGCAGCGTGACAGATCTAGCTAACTATGGCTACACCTTC
clone size: .; J gene: TRBJ2-7; V gene: TRBV28; D gene: TRBD1; CDR3 protein: CASTQPGTAYEQYF; CDR3 DNA: TGTGCCAGCACCCAACCCGGGACAGCTTACGAGCAGTACTTC
clone size: .; J gene: TRBJ1-3; V gene: TRBV7-9; D gene: .; CDR3 protein: CASRSGGSAGNTIYF; CDR3 DNA: TGTGCCAGCAGATCCGGGGGGTCGGCTGGAAACACCATATATTTT
clone size: once; J gene: TRBJ2-1; V gene: TRBV21-1; D gene: .; CDR3 protein: CASSKASQGTYNEQFF; CDR3 DNA: TGTGCCAGCAGCAAAGCATCACAGGGGACTTACAATGAGCAGTTCTTC
clone size: .; J gene: TRBJ1-2; V gene: TRBV5-1; D gene: .; CDR3 protein: CASSLSQYYGYTF; CDR3 DNA: TGCGCCAGCAGCTTGAGTCAGTACTATGGCTACACCTTC
clone size: .; J gene: TRBJ2-7; V gene: TRBV9; D gene: .; CDR3 protein: CASSPSGHLYEQYF; CDR3 DNA: TGTGCCAGCAGCCCGAGCGGACACCTCTACGAGCAGTACTTC
clone size: .; J gene: TRBJ2-7; V gene: TRBV27; D gene: TRBD1; CDR3 protein: CASRAYTGTASLGLDF; CDR3 DNA: TGTGCCAGCAGAGCCTACACCGGGACAGCCTCCTTGGGCTTAGACTTC
clone size: .; J gene: TRBJ2-2; V gene: TRBV29-1; D gene: TRBD1; CDR3 protein: CSPGQGDTGELFF; CDR3 DNA: TGCAGCCCTGGACAGGGTGACACCGGGGAGCTGTTTTTT
clone size: .; J gene: TRBJ1-5; V gene: TRBV19; D gene: .; CDR3 protein: CASSPGHAGNQPQHF; CDR3 DNA: TGTGCCAGTAGCCCGGGACATGCGGGCAATCAGCCCCAGCATTTT
clone size: .; J gene: TRBJ2-7; V gene: TRBV4-3; D gene: .; CDR3 protein: CASSQSGHHSYEQYF; CDR3 DNA: TGCGCCAGCAGCCAATCGGGACACCACTCCTACGAGCAGTACTTC
clone size: .; J gene: TRBJ2-7; V gene: TRBV7-2; D gene: .; CDR3 protein: CASSFVSLYEQYF; CDR3 DNA: TGTGCCAGCAGCTTTGTGTCCCTTTACGAGCAGTACTTC
clone size: .; J gene: TRBJ2-1; V gene: TRBV11-2; D gene: .; CDR3 protein: CASSLSVEQFF; CDR3 DNA: TGTGCCAGCAGCTTGTCTGTGGAGCAGTTCTTC
clone size: .; J gene: TRBJ2-1; V gene: TRBV14; D gene: TRBD2; CDR3 protein: CASSQYSLAGPKYNEQFF; CDR3 DNA: TGTGCCAGCAGCCAATATTCCCTAGCGGGGCCTAAATACAATGAGCAGTTCTTC
clone size: .; J gene: TRBJ1-4; V gene: TRBV7-2; D gene: .; CDR3 protein: CASSFSLGATNEKLFF; CDR3 DNA: TGTGCCAGCAGCTTTAGCCTGGGCGCAACTAATGAAAAACTGTTTTTT
clone size: few; J gene: TRBJ1-1; V gene: TRBV12-5; D gene: TRBD1; CDR3 protein: CASASSDRGTEAFF; CDR3 DNA: TGTGCTAGTGCCTCCTCGGACAGGGGCACTGAAGCTTTCTTT
clone size: .; J gene: TRBJ2-3; V gene: TRBV7-2; D gene: TRBD2; CDR3 protein: CASSPRLAGGPDTQYF; CDR3 DNA: TGTGCCAGCAGCCCGAGGCTAGCGGGGGGGCCAGATACGCAGTATTTT
clone size: .; J gene: TRBJ2-1; V gene: TRBV6-5; D gene: TRBD1; CDR3 protein: CASSYNRGLAYNEQFF; CDR3 DNA: TGTGCCAGCAGTTACAACAGGGGGCTAGCCTACAATGAGCAGTTCTTC
clone size: .; J gene: TRBJ2-5; V gene: TRBV4-3; D gene: TRBD1; CDR3 protein: CASSQDRVRETQYF; CDR3 DNA: TGCGCCAGCAGCCAGGACAGGGTACGGGAGACCCAGTACTTC
clone size: .; J gene: TRBJ2-6; V gene: TRBV27; D gene: .; CDR3 protein: CASSLFAGTVSGANVLTF; CDR3 DNA: TGTGCCAGCAGTTTATTTGCCGGGACCGTCTCTGGGGCCAACGTCCTGACTTTC
clone size: .; J gene: TRBJ2-4; V gene: TRBV19; D gene: .; CDR3 protein: CASSSRGGVAKNIQYF; CDR3 DNA: TGTGCCAGTAGTTCCAGGGGCGGGGTAGCCAAAAACATTCAGTACTTC
clone size: .; J gene: TRBJ2-7; V gene: TRBV18; D gene: .; CDR3 protein: CASSQEVSGNEQYF; CDR3 DNA: TGTGCCAGCTCTCAGGAGGTGTCTGGGAACGAGCAGTACTTC
clone size: .; J gene: TRBJ1-2; V gene: TRBV28; D gene: TRBD1; CDR3 protein: CASRGVGTGGGYTF; CDR3 DNA: TGTGCCAGCAGGGGGGTTGGGACAGGAGGTGGCTACACCTTC
clone size: .; J gene: TRBJ2-1; V gene: TRBV7-2; D gene: TRBD2; CDR3 protein: CASSLRLAGGVNEQFF; CDR3 DNA: TGTGCCAGCAGCTTAAGGCTAGCGGGAGGGGTGAATGAGCAGTTCTTC
clone size: .; J gene: TRBJ2-6; V gene: TRBV11-2; D gene: .; CDR3 protein: CASSATRSSGANVLTF; CDR3 DNA: TGTGCCAGCAGCGCGACACGAAGCTCTGGGGCCAACGTCCTGACTTTC